There are many counts of the clone carrying this T cell receptor beta chain. The record originates from a study of identical twins. TCRdb redid the calling of the 5' RACE reads with MiXCR, one entry per CDR3 protein. The sample lists hundreds of thousands of distinct CDR3 sequences, approximately 13% seen once, with roughly 1.6% in the top ten. This sample was also put to use in a study of yellow fever vaccine responses in identical twins.

This TCR was sampled from a woman aged 18 to 35 in good health. Sequenced: PBMCs.

CDR3: CSARLAGGHNEQFF. CDR3 in DNA: TGCAGTGCGAGACTAGCGGGGGGCCACAATGAGCAGTTCTTC. The gene calls are TRBV20-1 and TRBJ2-1, with TRBD2 identical over 13 bases. V was clipped by 6 bases and J by 5 bases; unmatched bases: 4. Germline loops: CDR1 DFQATT, CDR2 SNEGSKA (reference sequence). The CDR3 runs 14 residues.